This T cell receptor (beta chain) is from a study of CXCR3-negative and CXCR3-positive naive CD8 T cells. In the study overall: Each library held about 1.5 +/- 0.3 million TRB reads, 130 million to 150 million in total.

The TRB cDNA libraries were prepared by 5' RACE with UMI labels. TCRdb reprocessed the 5' RACE reads; each CDR3 protein has one entry and no DNA is given. This table holds about 53,000 distinct CDR3 sequences. By phenotype, naive CD8+ T cells were CD45RO-CCR7+CD27+CD95-. The CDR3 runs 15 residues. Study observations and caveats: Researchers report that CXCR3-positive naive cells carry more hydrophobic TRB CDR3s than CXCR3-negative naive cells.

Comment on this clonotype: The antigen is not known.

The sample consisted of naive CXCR3+ CD8+ T cells from blood. Indicated subset: CD45RO-CCR7+CD27+CD95- naive CD8+ T cells expressing CXCR3 (TNR3+). This chain joins TRBV23-1 and TRBJ2-4. TRBV23-1 is an open reading frame whose function is uncertain. This TCR was recovered from a human donor in good health. Some clones in this sample may be carry-over from other donors' samples. This CDR3 is CASSQSGVAKNIQYF.